The TCR beta chain under discussion was sequenced for a study of T cell repertoires in cytomegalovirus infection. MiXCR, applied by TCRdb to the reads, yields one record per CDR3 protein. The sample holds 150,000 to 200,000 distinct CDR3 sequences, roughly an eighth seen once. Ten or more counts support this clonotype. The V and J ends lost 0 bases and 5 bases, in that order; junction bases with no gene match: 6. From germline, CDR1 is SGHDN and CDR2 FVKESK. CDR3 size: 15 residues. The TCR sequence derives from a human donor in good health (CMV status not recorded). Some clones in this sample may be carry-over from other donors' samples. The sequenced sample was PBMCs. The chain is built from TRBV14 and TRBJ1-2; 7 nucleotides agree with TRBD1. CDR3 loop: CASSQDIQGVYGYTF. CDR3 coding DNA: TGTGCCAGCAGCCAAGATATCCAGGGGGTTTATGGCTACACCTTC. The variable domain in full, completed from reference TRBV14 and TRBJ1-2, reads EAGVTQFPSHSVIEKGQTVTLRCDPISGHDNLYWYRRVMGKEIKFLLHFVKESKQDESGMPNNRFLAERTGGTYSTLKVQPAELEDSGVYFCASSQDIQGVYGYTFGSGTRLTVV.